This TCR beta chain was captured by sequencing in a study of CD8+ T cells in alopecia areata (dated by TCRdb to 2016 to 2018). As for the study more broadly: The treated patients, all with moderate-to-severe alopecia areata, were enrolled in an open-label pilot trial of oral tofacitinib given at 5 to 10 mg twice daily. Patients received tofacitinib for 6 to 18 months and were then followed off drug for 6 months to check for delayed response and recurrence. The study used high-throughput TCRbeta sequencing to examine T cell clonal expansion in alopecia areata, in both the C3H/HeJ mouse model and human patients. Human TCRbeta sequencing covered scalp tissue and sorted CD4+ and CD8+ peripheral blood T cells from patchy and totalis/universalis alopecia areata patients and healthy controls. Biopsies were taken from tofacitinib-treated patients at baseline and at 4 and 24 weeks of treatment, and a later scalp biopsy was taken in several of the tofacitinib-treated patients. Scalp clonality was compared among normal scalp (n=4), patchy alopecia areata scalp (n=8), and alopecia totalis/universalis scalp (n=8). RNA was extracted with the PAXgene miRNA kit for fixed scalp, the miRNeasy kit for PBMCs, and the RNeasy kit for mouse skin. Amplification of TCRbeta CDR3 regions was done by immunoSEQ multiplex PCR using 35 Vbeta forward primers and 13 Jbeta reverse primers.

To note about this clone: What this receptor recognizes is not known. Nothing much larger sits one base from this clone, and base qualities are not available.

Explained via the paper, the time point label denotes: baseline before oral tofacitinib. From alopecia areata patients, peripheral blood was collected along with lesional scalp punch biopsies. PBMCs were isolated by density centrifugation and stained for CD3, CD4 and CD8, after which CD4+ and CD8+ T cells were sorted on a FACSAria. Counted from cysteine to phenylalanine, this CDR3 has 16 amino acids. The kept DNA is CDR3 alone, 48 bases in frame from the first base. At the junction V is shortened by 0 bases and J by 9 bases; bases outside the gene matches: 11. The germline V gene yields LGHNA for CDR1 and YNFKEQ for CDR2. Receptors were amplified or captured by the immunoSEQ multiplex PCR assay. For TCR sequencing, RNA was extracted from every sample and reverse transcribed into cDNA to serve as template. First-strand cDNA was synthesized with SuperScript III using a 2:1 mix of oligo-dT and random hexamers. A synthetic immune receptor repertoire was used to assess amplification bias, and residual bias was removed computationally. The paper's data handling went like this. Raw reads were preprocessed for error removal, and CDR3 was defined according to IMGT conventions as running from the conserved cysteine to phenylalanine. To get clonality, Shannon entropy was normalized by log2 of the number of productive unique TCRs and the result was subtracted from 1. CD4 or CD8 identity of scalp clones was inferred by cross-referencing scalp TCRbeta sequences with sorted blood CD4 and CD8 repertoires. TCRdb's version of the immuneACCESS table is confined to in-frame rearrangements and falls short of the full clone set. An unresolved V gene accounts for under half of the shortfall where checked; the remainder is of unknown origin. D and trimming were read from the DNA, whereas the V and J calls and clone size are those reported in that table. Here the sample has hundreds of thousands of clones; approximately 61% occur a single time. Under 1.5% of the sample lies in the top ten.

The study at large found these results: Higher clonality and more expanded CD8+ clones were observed in lesional scalp than in normal scalp, particularly in alopecia totalis/universalis, a finding suggestive of antigenic drive. TCR sequences shared between patients were less clear than in mice, possibly partly because of HLA diversity in the patient population. Unlike mouse skin, where gammadelta T cells dominate, normal human skin contains resident alphabeta T cells that get sequenced too, which complicates analysis of the scalp TCR repertoire.

The chain employs TRBV4-2 and TRBJ2-1; 7 bases in the middle match TRBD2. The sample was CD4+ T cells sorted from blood, taken at week 0. The sequence was collected from a human donor with alopecia areata. The CDR3 is CASSQDRPGGNSEQFF. Read as DNA, the sequence is TGTGCCAGCAGCCAAGATAGGCCGGGGGGAAACAGTGAGCAGTTCTTC.